A selection of T cell receptor beta chains follows, all from one sample in a study of shared clonotypes between healthy human individuals. The table came from immunoSEQ multiplex PCR; TCRdb's copy has only in-frame clones and leaves some out. The table has about 2.2 million clones, 93% seen once. Material for sequencing was naive CD8+ T cells from PBMCs. Source of these receptors: a man aged 18 to 30 in good health. Some clones in this sample may be carry-over from other donors' samples. Each CDR3 is given with its conserved first and last residue. Each record gives: V gene, clone size, D gene, J gene, CDR3 protein, CDR3 DNA. A D gene is named only where the DNA matches it firmly. Clone size appears in some rows only: once, few, many, or a class for an expanded clone.

>TRBV7-9|NA|NA|TRBJ2-7
CASSLTWADTYEQYF
TGTGCCAGCAGCTTAACGTGGGCAGACACCTACGAGCAGTACTTC
>TRBV27|NA|TRBD2|TRBJ2-7
CASSWSGRAAYEQYF
TGTGCCAGCAGTTGGAGCGGGAGGGCAGCCTACGAGCAGTACTTC
>TRBV4-1|once|NA|TRBJ1-1
CASKETPWVGDTEAFF
TGCGCCAGCAAAGAGACCCCGTGGGTGGGAGACACTGAAGCTTTCTTT
>TRBV10-3|NA|TRBD2|TRBJ2-1
CATELAEEQFF
TGTGCCACCGAACTAGCGGAGGAGCAGTTCTTC
>TRBV29-1|NA|TRBD1|TRBJ1-5
CSVRTGDQPQHF
TGCAGCGTCCGGACAGGGGATCAGCCCCAGCATTTT
>TRBV9|NA|NA|TRBJ2-7
CASSVGGVSYEQYF
TGTGCCAGCAGCGTAGGAGGGGTGTCCTACGAGCAGTACTTC
>TRBV28|NA|NA|TRBJ1-5
CASMRGSNQPQHF
TGTGCCAGTATGCGTGGGAGCAATCAGCCCCAGCATTTT
>TRBV5-4|NA|NA|TRBJ2-3
CASSSELAEYTDTQYF
TGTGCCAGCAGCTCGGAACTAGCTGAGTACACAGATACGCAGTATTTT
>TRBV27|NA|NA|TRBJ2-5
CASSLVPGGSEYF
TGTGCCAGCAGTCTGGTCCCCGGTGGGAGCGAGTACTTC
>TRBV5-6|NA|NA|TRBJ1-4
CASSLIPNEKLFF
TGTGCCAGCAGCTTGATACCTAATGAAAAACTGTTTTTT
>TRBV27|NA|NA|TRBJ1-1
CASSLKGWNTEAFF
TGTGCCAGCAGCTTAAAGGGGTGGAACACTGAAGCTTTCTTT
>TRBV7-6|NA|NA|TRBJ2-1
CASSYPPSYNEQFF
TGTGCCAGCAGCTACCCCCCGTCTTACAATGAGCAGTTCTTC
>TRBV18|once|NA|TRBJ2-2
CASSPQKQARTGELFF
TGTGCCAGCTCACCACAAAAACAGGCCCGCACCGGGGAGCTGTTTTTT
>TRBV28|NA|TRBD1|TRBJ2-1
CASSFPGQGNLVEQFF
TGTGCCAGCAGTTTCCCGGGACAGGGTAATCTAGTTGAGCAGTTCTTC
>TRBV27|NA|TRBD2|TRBJ2-1
CASSLRREGLNEQFF
TGTGCCAGCAGTTTAAGGCGGGAGGGCCTCAATGAGCAGTTCTTC
>TRBV27|NA|TRBD1|TRBJ1-4
CASSVSGQGLVKLFF
TGTGCCAGCAGTGTATCGGGACAGGGATTAGTAAAACTGTTTTTT
>TRBV30|few|NA|TRBJ1-4
CAWTLGNEKLFF
TGTGCCTGGACTCTGGGGAATGAAAAACTGTTTTTT
>TRBV7-9|NA|NA|TRBJ2-1
CASSPRDSRNEQFF
TGTGCCAGCAGCCCGAGGGACTCCCGCAATGAGCAGTTCTTC
>TRBV6-5|NA|TRBD1|TRBJ1-1
CASSLDRGFAEAFF
TGTGCCAGCAGTTTAGACAGGGGCTTCGCTGAAGCTTTCTTT
>TRBV27|NA|TRBD1|TRBJ2-7
CASSPMTGVGEQYF
TGTGCCAGCAGTCCAATGACAGGGGTGGGCGAGCAGTACTTC
>TRBV27|NA|TRBD2|TRBJ2-2
CASSTSGRLTGELFF
TGTGCCAGCAGCACCAGCGGGAGACTCACCGGGGAGCTGTTTTTT
>TRBV5-1|NA|NA|TRBJ2-7
CASSLSGSFYEQYF
TGCGCCAGCAGCTTGTCCGGGAGTTTCTACGAGCAGTACTTC
>TRBV28|once|NA|TRBJ1-2
CASRIPQGFYGYTF
TGTGCCAGCAGGATACCTCAAGGCTTCTATGGCTACACCTTC
>TRBV4-3|NA|TRBD2|TRBJ2-3
CASSPGTSGSSTDTQYF
TGCGCCAGCAGCCCCGGGACTAGCGGGAGCTCCACAGATACGCAGTATTTT
>TRBV7-8|NA|NA|TRBJ1-4
CASSSYEKLFF
TGTGCCAGCAGCTCATATGAAAAACTGTTTTTT
>TRBV28|NA|NA|TRBJ1-2
CASSLSALGRVGPNYGYTF
TGTGCCAGCAGTTTATCTGCCCTCGGGCGGGTCGGGCCTAACTATGGCTACACCTTC
>TRBV4-1|NA|TRBD2|TRBJ2-5
CASSQRTSGQEGETQYF
TGCGCCAGCAGCCAGCGGACTAGCGGCCAGGAGGGAGAGACCCAGTACTTC
>TRBV28|NA|TRBD2|TRBJ2-7
CASSGTSLTYEQYF
TGTGCCAGCAGCGGGACTAGTCTCACCTACGAGCAGTACTTC
>TRBV6-1|NA|NA|TRBJ2-1
CAIGVESYNEQFF
TGTGCCATCGGAGTGGAAAGTTACAATGAGCAGTTCTTC
>TRBV6-5|NA|TRBD2|TRBJ2-1
CASQFLAGVNEQFF
TGTGCCAGCCAGTTTCTAGCGGGAGTGAATGAGCAGTTCTTC
>TRBV27|NA|NA|TRBJ2-1
CASSSISEQFF
TGTGCCAGCAGTTCAATTAGCGAGCAGTTCTTC
>TRBV27|NA|TRBD2|TRBJ2-1
CASSTSILVGDYSYNEQFF
TGTGCCAGCAGTACCTCAATCCTGGTGGGGGACTACTCCTACAATGAGCAGTTCTTC
>TRBV27|NA|TRBD1|TRBJ1-5
CASSLSTGGSQPQHF
TGTGCCAGCAGTTTATCGACAGGGGGAAGTCAGCCCCAGCATTTT
>TRBV7-2|NA|NA|TRBJ2-2
CASVSWGSNTGELFF
TGTGCCAGCGTCAGTTGGGGATCGAACACCGGGGAGCTGTTTTTT
>TRBV5-5|NA|NA|TRBJ2-7
CASSLRALPLYEQYF
TGTGCTAGCAGCTTAAGGGCCCTACCCTTATACGAGCAGTACTTC
>TRBV30|NA|TRBD1|TRBJ1-2
CAWSVRHQTGANYGYTF
TGTGCCTGGAGTGTACGTCATCAGACAGGGGCTAACTATGGCTACACCTTC
>TRBV10-3|once|TRBD1|TRBJ2-1
CAISRTGEPYNEQFF
TGTGCCATCAGTCGGACAGGAGAACCTTACAATGAGCAGTTCTTC
>TRBV7-8|NA|NA|TRBJ1-3
CASSPGSAVYGNTIYF
TGTGCCAGCAGCCCTGGGTCGGCGGTGTATGGAAACACCATATATTTT
>TRBV4-3|NA|NA|TRBJ1-1
CASSPKGSTEAFF
TGCGCCAGCAGCCCTAAGGGGAGCACTGAAGCTTTCTTT
>TRBV4-1|NA|NA|TRBJ2-7
CASSQDLEREQYF
TGCGCCAGCAGCCAAGATTTGGAGCGCGAGCAGTACTTC